This TCR beta chain was recovered during a study of technical replicates of blood from several donors. Sequencing was performed with immunoSEQ multiplex PCR; in TCRdb, only in-frame clones are kept and a portion is missing. The sample lists 75,000 to 100,000 clones; 94% were seen once. Looked up from germline, CDR1 is MNHNS and CDR2 is SASEGT. The CDR3 totals 14 residues. Trimming removed 1 base at V and 2 bases at J, with 8 bases between. This clonotype originated in a human donor in good health. The chain couples TRBV6-1 to TRBJ2-5; tentative D call: TRBD1 (5 bases). Material for sequencing was T cells isolated from PBMCs. CDR3 in DNA: TGTGCCAGCAGTGAAGGGACACTACAAGAGACCCAGTACTTC. Protein product: CASSEGTLQETQYF.